The rows below give T cell receptor beta chains drawn from one sample of a study of blood T cell repertoires in COVID-19. The repertoire was sequenced with immunoSEQ multiplex PCR; TCRdb's copy has only in-frame clones and lacks some. The sample contains some 270,000 clones, around 82% of which appear only once. Sequencing input: peripheral blood. These receptors originate from a human donor with COVID-19, enrolled during active disease. The donor label of this sample is uncertain. Both conserved end residues are part of each CDR3. A D gene is named only where the DNA matches it firmly. Some rows mark clone size as missing; the rest say once, few, many or name a class of expanded clone.

v_gene: TRBV21-1; j_gene: TRBJ2-2; len: 19; abundance: NA; d_gene: NA; CDR3aa: CASPVMGAPSQENTGELFF; CDR3nt: TGTGCCAGCCCGGTTATGGGGGCCCCCTCACAAGAGAACACCGGGGAGCTGTTTTTT
v_gene: TRBV19; j_gene: TRBJ2-2; len: 18; abundance: NA; d_gene: TRBD1; CDR3aa: CASTPGRGQAENTGELFF; CDR3nt: TGTGCCAGTACCCCTGGCAGGGGGCAAGCCGAAAACACCGGGGAGCTGTTTTTT
v_gene: TRBV5-1; j_gene: TRBJ2-3; len: 19; abundance: few; d_gene: TRBD2; CDR3aa: CASSLAASGRATGTDTQYF; CDR3nt: TGCGCCAGCAGCTTGGCTGCCAGCGGGAGGGCGACTGGCACAGATACGCAGTATTTT
v_gene: TRBV9; j_gene: TRBJ1-5; len: 14; abundance: few; d_gene: TRBD1; CDR3aa: CASSDGQGYQPQHF; CDR3nt: TGTGCCAGCAGCGATGGACAGGGTTATCAGCCCCAGCATTTT
v_gene: TRBV19; j_gene: TRBJ2-1; len: 15; abundance: NA; d_gene: TRBD2; CDR3aa: CASSLIAGGPGEQFF; CDR3nt: TGTGCCAGTAGTCTTATAGCGGGAGGGCCCGGTGAGCAGTTCTTC
v_gene: TRBV20-1; j_gene: TRBJ2-3; len: 15; abundance: NA; d_gene: TRBD2; CDR3aa: CSASRSGTSTDTQYF; CDR3nt: TGCAGTGCTAGTCGTAGCGGGACTAGCACAGATACGCAGTATTTT
v_gene: TRBV18; j_gene: TRBJ2-3; len: 17; abundance: NA; d_gene: TRBD2; CDR3aa: CASSTSIAGVGADTQYF; CDR3nt: TGTGCCAGCTCGACCAGCATAGCGGGGGTCGGCGCAGATACGCAGTATTTT
v_gene: TRBV18; j_gene: TRBJ2-7; len: 14; abundance: NA; d_gene: TRBD1; CDR3aa: CASSLGQESNEQYF; CDR3nt: TGTGCCAGCTCCCTAGGACAGGAGAGCAACGAGCAGTACTTC
v_gene: TRBV28; j_gene: TRBJ2-7; len: 16; abundance: NA; d_gene: TRBD1; CDR3aa: CASSYVSGTGGNEQYF; CDR3nt: TGTGCCAGCAGTTACGTCTCCGGGACAGGGGGTAACGAGCAGTACTTC
v_gene: TRBV19; j_gene: TRBJ2-7; len: 13; abundance: few; d_gene: NA; CDR3aa: CASRVTGTNEQYF; CDR3nt: TGTGCCAGTCGAGTTACAGGGACGAACGAGCAGTACTTC
v_gene: TRBV29-1; j_gene: TRBJ2-1; len: 17; abundance: NA; d_gene: NA; CDR3aa: CSVERGLGWSSYNEQFF; CDR3nt: TGCAGCGTTGAACGTGGATTAGGATGGAGCTCCTACAATGAGCAGTTCTTC
v_gene: TRBV9; j_gene: TRBJ1-2; len: 18; abundance: once; d_gene: NA; CDR3aa: CASSVLPGAPLLNYGYTF; CDR3nt: TGTGCCAGCAGCGTACTACCTGGGGCCCCTCTTCTAAACTATGGCTACACCTTC
v_gene: TRBV28; j_gene: TRBJ1-2; len: 11; abundance: NA; d_gene: NA; CDR3aa: CASSFGRDYTF; CDR3nt: TGTGCCAGCAGTTTCGGGCGGGACTACACCTTC
v_gene: TRBV19; j_gene: TRBJ2-6; len: 16; abundance: NA; d_gene: TRBD1; CDR3aa: CASRWTGPSGANVLTF; CDR3nt: TGTGCCAGTAGGTGGACAGGCCCCTCTGGGGCCAACGTCCTGACTTTC
v_gene: TRBV12-5; j_gene: TRBJ2-7; len: 13; abundance: NA; d_gene: NA; CDR3aa: CASASTVSYEQYF; CDR3nt: TGTGCTAGTGCCTCCACTGTATCCTACGAGCAGTACTTC
v_gene: TRBV6-1; j_gene: TRBJ1-6; len: 16; abundance: NA; d_gene: NA; CDR3aa: CASSERENRANSPLHF; CDR3nt: TGTGCCAGCAGTGAACGGGAAAACAGGGCGAATTCACCCCTCCACTTT
v_gene: TRBV28; j_gene: TRBJ1-3; len: 21; abundance: few; d_gene: TRBD1; CDR3aa: CASSFFVLRQGSLSSGNTIYF; CDR3nt: TGTGCCAGCAGTTTTTTTGTCTTAAGACAGGGGTCCCTGAGCTCTGGAAACACCATATATTTT
v_gene: TRBV5-1; j_gene: TRBJ2-1; len: 12; abundance: NA; d_gene: NA; CDR3aa: CASSLQGHEQFF; CDR3nt: TGCGCCAGCAGCTTACAGGGCCATGAGCAGTTCTTC
v_gene: TRBV4-3; j_gene: TRBJ2-2; len: 13; abundance: NA; d_gene: NA; CDR3aa: CASSQEGLGELFF; CDR3nt: TGCGCCAGCAGCCAAGAAGGACTTGGGGAGCTGTTTTTT
v_gene: TRBV3-1/TRBV3-2; j_gene: TRBJ1-2; len: 14; abundance: NA; d_gene: NA; CDR3aa: CASSQGPTIYGYTF; CDR3nt: TGTGCCAGCAGCCAAGGCCCAACTATCTATGGCTACACCTTC
v_gene: TRBV30; j_gene: TRBJ1-6; len: 13; abundance: NA; d_gene: NA; CDR3aa: CAWRGDISSPLHF; CDR3nt: TGTGCCTGGAGAGGGGACATTTCTTCACCCCTCCACTTT
v_gene: TRBV20-1; j_gene: TRBJ2-3; len: 16; abundance: NA; d_gene: NA; CDR3aa: CSASPSRVPLADTQYF; CDR3nt: TGCAGTGCTAGTCCTTCGCGGGTACCGCTCGCAGATACGCAGTATTTT